These 7 T cell receptor beta chains originate from one sample sequenced in a study of blood T cell repertoires in COVID-19. Using immunoSEQ multiplex PCR, the repertoire was profiled, and TCRdb retains in-frame clones only, with some absent. The sample yields just under 65,000 clones, 76% seen once. The specimen was peripheral blood. The source is a woman aged 80 or older with acute or convalescent COVID-19.

The chain has TRBV7-2 and TRBJ2-1; weak D call: TRBD2 (5 bases). Germline lookup yields CDR1 SGHTA and CDR2 FQGNSA. The V end lost 5 bases, the J end lost 10 bases, and 12 bases lay between the germline ends. The CDR3 consists of 12 residues. The CDR3: CASSPGLLEQFF. The CDR3 nucleotides read TGTGCCAGCAGCCCCGGACTTTTGGAGCAGTTCTTC.

CDR3 DNA: TGTGCCAGCAGCGGCGCAGGGGGAATGCGTGGCTACACCTTC. It yields the protein CASSGAGGMRGYTF. The V and J genes are TRBV9 and TRBJ1-2; 7 bases fit TRBD1. The J segment lost 7 bases and the V segment lost 3 bases, leaving 9 bases of the junction unmatched. Germline V CDR1 and CDR2: SGDLS, YYNGEE. The CDR3 loop spans 14 amino acids.

The chain joins TRBV30 to TRBJ2-4; 7 bases are a match to TRBD1. CDR1 is GTSNPN and CDR2 is SVGIG in the germline V gene (reference sequence). The CDR3 runs 12 residues. V gave up 6 bases and J gave up 4 bases; unmatched junction bases: 3. The CDR3 region has the DNA TGTGCCTGTCGGGACAGTAAAAACATTCAGTACTTC. It codes for CACRDSKNIQYF.

A single count supports this clone. The chain uses TRBV20-1 and TRBJ2-1; TRBD2 agrees at 12 bases. J lost 6 bases, V lost 3 bases, and 12 bases had no gene match. The length of the CDR3 is 17 residues. Per germline, CDR1 DFQATT and CDR2 SNEGSKA (reference sequence). The CDR3 DNA reads as TGCAGTGCTAGTCGAGGGGGACTAGCGGGTTCAGGCAATGAGCAGTTCTTC. Protein: CSASRGGLAGSGNEQFF.

J is TRBJ1-2 and V is TRBV20-1, with TRBD1 identical over 9 bases. Germline CDR1 and CDR2: DFQATT and SNEGSKA (reference sequence). The CDR3 contains 11 residues. J gave up 7 bases and V 4 bases, and 1 base lay outside the gene matches. CDR3 DNA sequence: TGCAGTGCTACGGACAGGGGTGGCTACACCTTC. It specifies CSATDRGGYTF.

The rearrangement uses TRBV29-1 and TRBJ1-1, with a tentative D call TRBD1 (6 bases). Trimming took 4 bases from V and 1 from J, leaving 13 bases between them. The V gene's germline CDR1 is SQVTM and CDR2 ANQGSEA. The CDR3 spans 14 residues. The CDR3 is CSVGEGGRNTEAFF. The DNA for the CDR3 is TGCAGCGTTGGGGAGGGGGGCAGGAACACTGAAGCTTTCTTT.

This chain connects TRBV6-2 or TRBV6-3 to TRBJ2-7, with 8 bases aligning to TRBD2. V lost 3 bases to trimming and J lost 2 bases; unmatched junction nucleotides: 9. The length of the CDR3 is 16 residues. The germline gives CDR1 MNHEY, CDR2 SVGEGT. The CDR3 DNA sequence: TGTGCCAGCAGTTATGGCGGGGGGAATCGGGCCTACGAGCAGTACTTC. Its translation is CASSYGGGNRAYEQYF.